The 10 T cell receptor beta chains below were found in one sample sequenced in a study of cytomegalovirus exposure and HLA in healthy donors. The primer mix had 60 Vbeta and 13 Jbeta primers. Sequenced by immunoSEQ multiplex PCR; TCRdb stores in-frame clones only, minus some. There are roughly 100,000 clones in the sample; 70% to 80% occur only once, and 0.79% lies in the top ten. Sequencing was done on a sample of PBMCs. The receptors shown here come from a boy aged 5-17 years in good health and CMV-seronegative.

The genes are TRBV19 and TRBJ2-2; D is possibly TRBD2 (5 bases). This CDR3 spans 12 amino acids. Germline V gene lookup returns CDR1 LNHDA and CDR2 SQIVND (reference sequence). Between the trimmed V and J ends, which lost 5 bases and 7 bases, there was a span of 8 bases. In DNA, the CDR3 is TGTGCCAGTAGTGAGGGATACGGGGAGCTGTTTTTT. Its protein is CASSEGYGELFF.

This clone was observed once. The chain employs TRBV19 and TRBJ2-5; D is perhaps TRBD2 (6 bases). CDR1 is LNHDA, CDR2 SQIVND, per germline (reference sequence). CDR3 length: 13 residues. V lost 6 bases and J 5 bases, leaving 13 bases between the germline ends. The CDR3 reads CASSPAGSETQYF. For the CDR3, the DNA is TGTGCCAGTAGCCCAGCCGGGAGTGAGACCCAGTACTTC.

The DNA for the CDR3 is TGTGCCAGCAGCTTGTATGAGGGTAATGAAAAACTGTTTTTT. Its translation: CASSLYEGNEKLFF. The chain links TRBV5-6 to TRBJ1-4; D is unclear. V lost 1 base, J lost 4 bases, and 8 bases lay in between. The CDR3 has 14 residues. Germline V lookup: CDR1 SGHDT, CDR2 YYEEEE.

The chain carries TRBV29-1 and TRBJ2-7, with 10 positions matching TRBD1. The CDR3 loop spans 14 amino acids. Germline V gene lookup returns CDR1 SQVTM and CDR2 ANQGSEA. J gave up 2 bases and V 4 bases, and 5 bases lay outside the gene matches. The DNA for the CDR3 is TGCAGCGTTGTAGGGGACAGGGGCCCCTACGAGCAGTACTTC. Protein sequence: CSVVGDRGPYEQYF.

The CDR3 spells CASSTSGTGDTEAFF. The CDR3 DNA follows: TGTGCCAGCAGTACCTCCGGGACAGGGGACACTGAAGCTTTCTTT. V usage is TRBV28 and J usage is TRBJ1-1; the match to TRBD1 covers 10 bases. J lost 3 bases, V lost 5 bases, and 6 bases had no gene match. The CDR3 totals 15 residues. Germline CDR1 reads MDHEN; CDR2 reads SYDVKM.

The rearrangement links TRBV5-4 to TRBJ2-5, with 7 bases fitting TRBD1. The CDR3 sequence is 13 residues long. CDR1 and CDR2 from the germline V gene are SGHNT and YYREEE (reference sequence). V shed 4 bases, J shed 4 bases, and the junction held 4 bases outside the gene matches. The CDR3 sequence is CASSRDSLETQYF. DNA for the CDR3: TGTGCCAGCAGCCGGGACAGCCTAGAGACCCAGTACTTC.

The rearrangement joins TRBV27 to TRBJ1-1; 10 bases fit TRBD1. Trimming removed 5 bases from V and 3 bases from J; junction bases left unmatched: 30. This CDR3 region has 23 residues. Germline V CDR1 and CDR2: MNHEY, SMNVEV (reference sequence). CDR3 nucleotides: TGTGCCAGCAGTCCGACGTCACCCCGGGACAGGGGATTTTTGGTTCTGGGGGACACTGAAGCTTTCTTT. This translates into CASSPTSPRDRGFLVLGDTEAFF.

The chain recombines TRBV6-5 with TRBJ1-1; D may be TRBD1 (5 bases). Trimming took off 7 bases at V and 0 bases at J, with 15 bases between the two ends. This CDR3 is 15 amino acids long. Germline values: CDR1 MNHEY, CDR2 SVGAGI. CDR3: CASTPWGRMNTEAFF. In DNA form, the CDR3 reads TGTGCCAGCACCCCGTGGGGCAGAATGAACACTGAAGCTTTCTTT.

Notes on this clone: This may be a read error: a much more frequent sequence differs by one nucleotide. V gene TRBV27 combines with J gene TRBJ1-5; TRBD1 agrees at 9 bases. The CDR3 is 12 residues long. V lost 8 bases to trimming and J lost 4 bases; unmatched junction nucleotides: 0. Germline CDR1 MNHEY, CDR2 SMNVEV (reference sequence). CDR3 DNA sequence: TGTGCCAGCGGGACAGGGAATCAGCCCCAGCATTTT. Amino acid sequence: CASGTGNQPQHF.

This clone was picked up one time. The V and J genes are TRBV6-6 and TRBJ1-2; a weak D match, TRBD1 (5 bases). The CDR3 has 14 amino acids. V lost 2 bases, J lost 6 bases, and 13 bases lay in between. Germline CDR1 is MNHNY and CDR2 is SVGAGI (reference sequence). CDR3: CASSYPNQGDGYTF. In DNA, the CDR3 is TGTGCCAGCAGTTACCCCAACCAGGGTGATGGCTACACCTTC.